The 32 T cell receptor beta chains listed next were all sequenced from one sample in a study of beta chain features in type 1 diabetes. Regarding the study as a whole: Type 1 diabetes patients had TCRB CDR3s that were shorter (moderately but significantly so) in all four CD4+ subsets.

Which antigens these TCRs recognize remains unknown. All of the isolated RNA was reverse transcribed, so expressed TCRB transcripts were sequenced. Method: immunoSEQ multiplex PCR; TCRdb's copy keeps in-frame clones and lacks some. The sample has about 140,000 clones, about 13% seen once. The sample comprised central memory CD4+ T cells from blood. These receptors originate from a man younger than 35 with type 1 diabetes.

In this sample, this clone turned up a few times. The chain recombines TRBV29-1 with TRBJ2-3; unclear D gene. Trimming pared 7 bases from V and 0 bases from J, leaving 17 bases between. Germline V lookup: CDR1 SQVTM, CDR2 ANQGSEA. The CDR3 covers 15 residues. CDR3 sequence (DNA): TGCAGCGCCGCTGGCCAGCGAGGAAGCACAGATACGCAGTATTTT. Its protein is CSAAGQRGSTDTQYF.

This clone showed up many times. The V call is TRBV14, the J call TRBJ2-1; D perhaps matches TRBD2 (6 bases). This CDR3 has 16 amino acids. V was trimmed by 6 bases and J by 7 bases, leaving 22 bases between them. Germline V gene lookup returns CDR1 SGHDN and CDR2 FVKESK. CDR3 region: CASSRAMGRAGNEQFF. In DNA form, the CDR3 reads TGTGCCAGCAGTCGAGCGATGGGCCGGGCGGGGAATGAGCAGTTCTTC. Variable domain in full (rest from reference TRBV14 and TRBJ2-1): EAGVTQFPSHSVIEKGQTVTLRCDPISGHDNLYWYRRVMGKEIKFLLHFVKESKQDESGMPNNRFLAERTGGTYSTLKVQPAELEDSGVYFCASSRAMGRAGNEQFFGPGTRLTVL.

The chain has TRBV29-1 and TRBJ2-3; TRBD2 is a possible D gene (6 bases). V shed 4 bases and J shed 2 bases, with 10 bases lying between them. From germline, CDR1 is SQVTM and CDR2 ANQGSEA. The CDR3 has 13 residues. The CDR3 reads CSVVPGDTDTQYF. CDR3 coding DNA: TGCAGCGTTGTTCCGGGGGACACAGATACGCAGTATTTT.

This chain uses TRBV29-1 with TRBJ1-2, with TRBD1 matching 7 bases. The V gene end was trimmed by 5 bases and the J gene end by 3 bases; junction bases not matched to a gene: 6. The germline V gene encodes CDR1 SQVTM and CDR2 ANQGSEA. The CDR3 sequence is 13 residues long. The CDR3 reads CSVSGGLDYGYTF. Here the CDR3 DNA reads TGCAGCGTTTCAGGGGGGCTCGACTATGGCTACACCTTC.

The chain couples TRBV10-3 to TRBJ2-7; 10 bases align to TRBD1. V dropped 2 bases and J dropped 0; count of bases not matched to a gene: 7. The length of the CDR3 is 17 residues. CDR1 is ENHRY, CDR2 SYGVKD, per germline. CDR3 nucleotide sequence: TGTGCCATCAGTGAGCCAGGACAGGGGGGAAGCTCCTACGAGCAGTACTTC. Protein sequence: CAISEPGQGGSSYEQYF.

Only a few counts were recorded for this clone. This chain links TRBV7-9 with TRBJ1-1; possible D gene TRBD1, 5 bases. V was clipped by 5 bases and J by 5 bases, with 15 bases between them. Germline V gene data show CDR1 as SEHNR and CDR2 as FQNEAQ (reference sequence). The length of the CDR3 is 14 residues. The CDR3 sequence: CASSQVVGHTEAFF. The CDR3 DNA reads TGTGCCAGCAGCCAGGTGGTTGGACATACTGAAGCTTTCTTT.

This rearrangement joins TRBV2 to TRBJ2-1; maybe TRBD1 (6 bases). With 0 bases removed from V and 7 bases from J, the gap between germline ends came to 16 bases. This CDR3 spans 16 amino acids. CDR1 is SNHLY and CDR2 is FYNNEI in the germline V gene. The CDR3 DNA sequence: TGTGCCAGCAGTGAAGCCTCAGGGGCATTCGCGAATGAGCAGTTCTTC. Translation: CASSEASGAFANEQFF.

The chain couples TRBV28 to TRBJ2-2, with TRBD1 matching over 9 bases. With V trimmed by 4 bases and J by 0 bases, 6 bases remained unmatched. The CDR3 runs 17 residues. Germline assignment: CDR1 MDHEN and CDR2 SYDVKM. In DNA form, the CDR3 reads TGTGCCAGCAGTTCGGGACAGGGAATCGCGAACACCGGGGAGCTGTTTTTT. Its translation: CASSSGQGIANTGELFF.

CDR3 protein: CATSRFGVSGVDEQYF. CDR3 nucleotides: TGTGCCACCAGCAGATTTGGGGTTAGCGGGGTAGACGAGCAGTACTTC. The V gene is TRBV15, the J gene TRBJ2-7; 8 bases are shared with TRBD2. The length of the CDR3 is 16 residues. Germline V gene sequence: CDR1 LNHNV, CDR2 YYDKDF (reference sequence). Losses at the gene ends were 2 bases for V and 5 bases for J; bases not matched to a gene: 11.

This clone was found a few times. The rearrangement links TRBV19 to TRBJ1-5, with a weak D call TRBD1 (6 bases). Trimming shortened V by 6 bases and J by 5 bases, and 8 bases separated the two germline ends. Germline-derived CDR1 and CDR2 are LNHDA and SQIVND (reference sequence). CDR3 size: 12 residues. This CDR3 is CASRAGDQPQHF. The CDR3 DNA sequence: TGTGCCAGTAGGGCAGGGGATCAGCCCCAGCATTTT.

This clone was counted ten times or more. V and J are TRBV29-1 and TRBJ1-5; D not resolved. This CDR3 has 15 residues. The V gene's germline CDR1 is SQVTM and CDR2 ANQGSEA. The V end lost 6 bases, the J end lost 2 bases, and 17 bases lay between the germline ends. The CDR3 coding sequence is TGCAGCGTCGCAGACGGAATATTGGGCAATCAGCCCCAGCATTTT. Translation gives CSVADGILGNQPQHF.

This clone was counted many times. The gene calls are TRBV28 and TRBJ2-1; D is unresolved. The CDR3 runs 10 residues. The germline CDR1 and CDR2 sequences are MDHEN and SYDVKM. V lost 8 bases and J 3 bases, leaving 2 bases between the germline ends. The CDR3 DNA follows: TGTGCCAGCGGCTACAATGAGCAGTTCTTC. Protein: CASGYNEQFF.

The chain joins TRBV28 to TRBJ2-7; 15 nucleotides match TRBD2. The CDR3 length is 14 residues. Unmatched junction bases numbered 0, after V lost 5 bases and J lost 4 bases. In germline, CDR1 is MDHEN, CDR2 SYDVKM. This CDR3 is CASSGTSGGYEQYF. The CDR3 nucleotides read TGTGCCAGCAGTGGGACTAGCGGGGGGTACGAGCAGTACTTC.

This clone appeared a few times. The chain couples TRBV19 to TRBJ2-7; D remains unclear. The CDR3 sequence is 11 residues long. V lost 4 bases, J lost 4 bases, and 5 bases lay in between. Germline CDR1 and CDR2: LNHDA and SQIVND (reference sequence). CDR3 sequence (DNA): TGTGCCAGTAGTACTAATTACGAGCAGTACTTC. Encoded protein: CASSTNYEQYF.

The V and J genes are TRBV5-1 and TRBJ2-1; tentative D call: TRBD2 (5 bases). The CDR3 consists of 14 residues. The ends were cut back, 0 bases at V and 6 bases at J, with 10 bases in the middle. Germline CDR1 reads SGHRS; CDR2 reads YFSETQ. CDR3 DNA sequence: TGCGCCAGCAGCTTGGTTCGACTACCCAATGAGCAGTTCTTC. It encodes CASSLVRLPNEQFF.

This clone was picked up one time. The chain has TRBV7-6 and TRBJ2-7, with TRBD1 matching over 10 bases. The trim removed 1 base at V and 4 bases at J, leaving 1 base unmatched. Germline V gene sequence: CDR1 SGHVS, CDR2 FNYEAQ. The CDR3 runs 14 residues. CDR3 residues: CASSLGDRGYEQYF. In nucleotides, the CDR3 is TGTGCCAGCAGCTTAGGGGACAGGGGATACGAGCAGTACTTC. The entire variable domain, with the rest obtained from reference TRBV7-6 and TRBJ2-7, is as follows: GAGVSQSPRYKVTKRGQDVALRCDPISGHVSLYWYRQALGQGPEFLTYFNYEAQQDKSGLPNDRFSAERPEGSISTLTIQRTEQRDSAMYRCASSLGDRGYEQYFGPGTRLTVT.

J is TRBJ1-2 and V is TRBV14; 8 nucleotides line up with TRBD1. Unmatched junction bases numbered 12, after V lost 4 bases and J lost 8 bases. The CDR3 consists of 15 residues. Germline V gives CDR1 SGHDN, CDR2 FVKESK. DNA of the CDR3: TGTGCCAGCAGCCCCCCGGGACAGGCCCTGGGAGGCTACACCTTC. Residues: CASSPPGQALGGYTF.

This clone was seen only a few times. The chain joins TRBV29-1 to TRBJ1-2; possible D gene TRBD1, 5 bases. V dropped 0 bases and J dropped 8 bases, with 16 bases sitting between them. This CDR3 contains 14 residues. CDR1 is SQVTM and CDR2 is ANQGSEA in the germline V gene. The CDR3 sequence: CSVEDQGREGGYTF. DNA for the CDR3: TGCAGCGTTGAAGATCAGGGACGTGAGGGAGGCTACACCTTC.

The chain joins TRBV6-4 to TRBJ2-1, with 8 bases lining up with TRBD1. CDR1 MRHNA and CDR2 SNTAGT come from the germline V gene. The CDR3 spans 16 residues. The junction had 9 bases not matched to a gene; V was cut back by 8 bases and J by 0 bases. CDR3 sequence: CASQNPDRASYNEQFF. CDR3 coding DNA: TGTGCCAGCCAAAACCCGGACAGGGCCTCCTACAATGAGCAGTTCTTC.

This clone occurred a few times. This sequence joins TRBV14 and TRBJ2-3; D is perhaps TRBD1 (7 bases). This CDR3 has 16 amino acids. The ends were cut back, 4 bases at V and 4 bases at J, with 18 bases in the middle. Germline V gene lookup returns CDR1 SGHDN and CDR2 FVKESK. CDR3 amino acids: CASSPRPGGGPDTQYF. The CDR3 DNA sequence: TGTGCCAGCAGCCCCCGGCCAGGGGGAGGACCAGATACGCAGTATTTT.

The V and J genes are TRBV4-2 and TRBJ2-3, with 10 bases lining up with TRBD2. V was pared by 0 bases and J by 5 bases, with 11 bases of the junction left unmatched. Germline lookup yields CDR1 LGHNA and CDR2 YNFKEQ. The CDR3 loop spans 18 amino acids. The DNA for the CDR3 is TGTGCCAGCAGCCAAGAAGGTCGCCTAGCGGGGGTCATAGATACGCAGTATTTT. This codes for CASSQEGRLAGVIDTQYF.

The sample holds one count of this clone. The chain couples TRBV19 to TRBJ2-7; D is possibly TRBD1 (6 bases). Deletions cut 8 bases from V and 0 bases from J, with 11 bases between. The CDR3 is made up of 13 amino acids. Germline CDR1 and CDR2: LNHDA and SQIVND (reference sequence). The CDR3 coding sequence is TGTGCCAGTCGCCGGGACACCTCCTACGAGCAGTACTTC. It encodes CASRRDTSYEQYF.

This clone has a count of ten or more. The rearrangement joins TRBV6-6 to TRBJ2-3, with 9 bases identical to TRBD2. The CDR3 spans 14 residues. CDR1 and CDR2 (germline): MNHNY, SVGAGI (reference sequence). V lost 5 bases and J lost 3; bases outside the gene matches: 3. CDR3 region: CASSRLAETDTQYF. In DNA form, the CDR3 reads TGTGCCAGCAGTAGACTAGCGGAGACAGATACGCAGTATTTT.

This chain uses TRBV18 with TRBJ2-5; 7 positions agree with TRBD2. Germline V CDR1 and CDR2: KGHSH, LQKENI. V lost 3 bases to trimming and J lost 4 bases; unmatched junction nucleotides: 2. This CDR3 is 13 amino acids long. The CDR3 bases are TGTGCCAGCTCACCTGGCGGGGGAGAGACCCAGTACTTC. It is translated as CASSPGGGETQYF.

The sample holds a few counts of this clone. The chain carries TRBV10-3 and TRBJ2-5, with 11 bases aligning to TRBD2. Per the germline V gene, CDR1 is ENHRY and CDR2 is SYGVKD. CDR3 length equals 16 residues. V lost 0 bases and J lost 8; bases outside the gene matches: 8. CDR3 sequence: CAISESGTSGTFTQYF. Here the CDR3 DNA reads TGTGCCATCAGTGAGTCTGGGACTAGCGGAACTTTTACCCAGTACTTC.

This clone has just a few counts. This chain uses TRBV29-1 with TRBJ2-7; D is unresolved. The CDR3 extends over 16 amino acids. The V end lost 2 bases, the J end lost 0 bases, and 17 bases lay between the germline ends. Looked up from germline, CDR1 is SQVTM and CDR2 is ANQGSEA. The CDR3 DNA reads TGCAGCGTTGAACCCCGGGCAGGAATTCTCTCCTACGAGCAGTACTTC. Translating it yields CSVEPRAGILSYEQYF.

The rearrangement links TRBV30 to TRBJ2-4; perhaps TRBD2 as D (6 bases). Germline values: CDR1 GTSNPN, CDR2 SVGIG (reference sequence). The CDR3 is 13 residues long. V was clipped by 1 base and J by 5 bases, with 9 bases between them. The CDR3 here is CAWSGEVQNIQYF. In DNA, the CDR3 is TGTGCCTGGAGTGGGGAGGTCCAAAACATTCAGTACTTC.

The genes are TRBV30 and TRBJ1-2; a weak D match, TRBD1 (6 bases). Trimming took off 1 base at V and 13 bases at J, with 13 bases between the two ends. The CDR3 consists of 11 residues. Germline CDR1 reads GTSNPN; CDR2 reads SVGIG (reference sequence). CDR3: CAWSGQGQATF. For the CDR3, the DNA is TGTGCCTGGAGTGGGCAGGGGCAAGCCACCTTC.

This clone was observed many times. The gene calls are TRBV6-5 and TRBJ2-5, with D possibly being TRBD2 (5 bases). V gave up 4 bases and J gave up 1 base, with 10 bases separating them. CDR1 is MNHEY, CDR2 SVGAGI, per germline. The CDR3 is 14 amino acids. This CDR3 is CASSSSGVQETQYF. The CDR3 region has the DNA TGTGCCAGCAGTTCCAGCGGTGTCCAAGAGACCCAGTACTTC.

The J gene is TRBJ1-2, the V gene TRBV7-2, with D possibly matching TRBD1 (6 bases). The CDR3 has 14 amino acids. V lost 5 bases, J lost 6 bases, and 16 bases lay in between. The germline CDR1 and CDR2 sequences are SGHTA and FQGNSA. CDR3 DNA sequence: TGTGCCAGCAGCCCCGGTCAGACAGGCCATGGCTACACCTTC. It translates to CASSPGQTGHGYTF.

As to this clone: The DNA is omitted, as the CDR3 cannot be located on it reliably, and the CDR3 follows TCRdb's listing. CDR3 loop: CASSFFGQPHYGYTF. The J gene is TRBJ1-2, the V gene TRBV28; TRBD1 is the table's D call, not checked against the DNA. Germline V lookup: CDR1 MDHEN, CDR2 SYDVKM. With termini counted, the CDR3 has 15 amino acids.

This clone was observed a few times. This chain connects TRBV27 to TRBJ1-2, with D hard to call. The CDR3 spans 15 residues. The V gene's germline CDR1 is MNHEY and CDR2 SMNVEV (reference sequence). V shed 5 bases and J shed 7 bases, with 20 bases lying between them. CDR3: CASSPSRATIGGYTF. For the CDR3, the DNA is TGTGCCAGCAGTCCCTCCCGGGCCACGATCGGTGGCTACACCTTC.